These T cell receptor beta chains were read from a single sample in a study of T-cell memory formation after mild COVID-19. TCRdb re-analysed the 5' RACE reads in MiXCR, keeping a single row per CDR3 protein. This sample carries hundreds of thousands of distinct CDR3 sequences, roughly 17% of them seen once, and the ten largest clones take 12%. What was sequenced was PBMCs or a T cell subset sorted from them (not recorded which). The receptor set was obtained from an adult woman who had mild COVID-19 (a few samples of this study predate the infection). Cell type and time point are not known. CDR3s include the opening cysteine and the closing phenylalanine or tryptophan. The D gene is left open where the match is weak. Where a row states a size, it is once, few, many or the class of an expanded clone; other rows omit it.

J	size	V	D	length	DNA	CDR3
TRBJ2-4	-	TRBV30	-	16	TGTGCCTGGAGTGAATGGGGCGCCGGGATCAAAAACATTCAGTACTTC	CAWSEWGAGIKNIQYF
TRBJ2-1	few	TRBV5-1	-	14	TGCGCCAGCAGCTTGGACGATCCTAACAATGAGCAGTTCTTC	CASSLDDPNNEQFF
TRBJ1-2	many	TRBV12-3/TRBV12-4	TRBD1	14	TGTGCCAGCAGTTTCCAGGGGGCGGGCGGTGGCTACACCTTC	CASSFQGAGGGYTF
TRBJ2-5	many	TRBV7-2	TRBD2	15	TGTGCCAGCAGCTTAAACCTAGCGGGAGGAGAGACCCAGTACTTC	CASSLNLAGGETQYF
TRBJ2-1	-	TRBV4-2	TRBD2	16	TGTGCCAGCAGCCAAGATAGGGCTAGCGGGAGGGATGAGCAGTTCTTC	CASSQDRASGRDEQFF
TRBJ2-1	few	TRBV29-1	-	20	TGCAGCGTTGAATCCCCTCTGGATAGCATTAAACGGAGCTCCTACAATGAGCAGTTCTTC	CSVESPLDSIKRSSYNEQFF
TRBJ2-7	-	TRBV12-3/TRBV12-4	-	14	TGTGCCAGCAGCCGAGGACAGCCCGCCTACGAGCAGTACTTC	CASSRGQPAYEQYF
TRBJ2-5	-	TRBV9	-	16	TGTGCCAGCAGCGTAGACCAGGACAGAACTCAAGAGACCCAGTACTTC	CASSVDQDRTQETQYF
TRBJ2-2	-	TRBV6-1	TRBD1	16	TGTGCCAGCAGTGACCCGGGACAGAGAGACACCGGGGAGCTGTTTTTT	CASSDPGQRDTGELFF
TRBJ2-2	-	TRBV7-3	-	15	TGTGCCAGCAGCTTTAAGAAAAATTTAGCCGGGGAGCTGTTTTTT	CASSFKKNLAGELFF
TRBJ2-7	few	TRBV7-9	-	15	TGTGCCAGCAGCCACATCAGGACCCCCCTCTACGAGCAGTACTTC	CASSHIRTPLYEQYF
TRBJ1-1	-	TRBV29-1	-	12	TGCAGCCTCTTCCGGGTGGGATCCGAAGCTTTCTTT	CSLFRVGSEAFF
TRBJ2-3	-	TRBV5-1	TRBD2	16	TGCGCCAGCAGCTTTTCGGCTAGCGGGGGTACAGATACGCAGTATTTT	CASSFSASGGTDTQYF
TRBJ1-1	many	TRBV6-2/TRBV6-3	-	14	TGTGCCAGCAGTTACACTCACTCGAACACTGAAGCTTTCTTT	CASSYTHSNTEAFF